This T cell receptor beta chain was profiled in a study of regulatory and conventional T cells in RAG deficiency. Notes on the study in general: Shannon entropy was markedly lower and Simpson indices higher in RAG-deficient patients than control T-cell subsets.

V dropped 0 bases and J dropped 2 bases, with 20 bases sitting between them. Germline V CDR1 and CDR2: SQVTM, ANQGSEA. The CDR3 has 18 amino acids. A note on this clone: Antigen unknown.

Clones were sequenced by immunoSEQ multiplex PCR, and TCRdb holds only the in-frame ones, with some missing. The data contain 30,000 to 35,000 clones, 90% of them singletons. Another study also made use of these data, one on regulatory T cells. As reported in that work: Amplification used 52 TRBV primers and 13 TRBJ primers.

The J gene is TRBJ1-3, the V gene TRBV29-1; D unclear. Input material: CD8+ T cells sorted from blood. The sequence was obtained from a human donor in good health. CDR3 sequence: CSVEETYFRRTAGNTIYF. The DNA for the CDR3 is TGCAGCGTTGAAGAAACCTATTTTCGAAGGACGGCTGGAAACACCATATATTTT. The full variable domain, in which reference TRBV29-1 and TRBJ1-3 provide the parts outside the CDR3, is SAVISQKPSRDICQRGTSLTIQCQVDSQVTMMFWYRQQPGQSLTLIATANQGSEATYESGFVIDKFPISRPNLTFSTLTVSNMSPEDSSIYLCSVEETYFRRTAGNTIYFGEGSWLTVV.